This is a list of T cell receptor beta chains from one sample in a study of persistence of HIV-infected CD4 T cells. What these receptors recognize is not known. Clones were read by immunoSEQ multiplex PCR, and TCRdb kept only the in-frame ones, dropping some. Here the sample spans 35,000 to 40,000 clones, 75% to 90% being singletons. The source material was CD4+ T cells sorted from PBMCs after roughly 19-hour stimulation, sampled from a patient who received antiretroviral therapy. These receptors were taken from an adult man with HIV who was CMV-seropositive. Both conserved end residues are part of each CDR3. The D gene is left open where the match is weak. Only some rows state a clone size, as once, few, many or a class for expanded clones.

d_gene	v_gene	abundance	j_gene	CDR3aa	CDR3nt
.	TRBV4-2	.	TRBJ2-7	CASSQDKTYEQYF	TGTGCCAGCAGCCAAGATAAAACCTACGAGCAGTACTTC
TRBD1	TRBV5-4	.	TRBJ2-1	CASSTQGAYEQFF	TGTGCCAGCAGCACACAGGGGGCCTATGAGCAGTTCTTC
TRBD1	TRBV5-4	.	TRBJ1-1	CASSLAGGNTEAFF	TGTGCCAGCAGCTTGGCAGGGGGGAACACTGAAGCTTTCTTT
TRBD1	TRBV6-7	.	TRBJ2-1	CASSYSNRDRVNEQFF	TGTGCCAGCAGTTACTCGAACCGGGACAGGGTCAATGAGCAGTTCTTC
.	TRBV18	.	TRBJ2-1	CASSRSPGNANEQFF	TGTGCCAGCTCCCGAAGCCCGGGGAACGCCAATGAGCAGTTCTTC
.	TRBV7-9	few	TRBJ1-1	CASSPQGQSEAFF	TGTGCCAGCAGCCCACAGGGCCAGAGTGAAGCTTTCTTT
TRBD1	TRBV15	.	TRBJ2-7	CATSRNRGDSYEQYF	TGTGCCACCAGCAGGAACAGGGGCGACTCCTACGAGCAGTACTTC
.	TRBV7-9	.	TRBJ2-3	CASSQLRATTDTQYF	TGTGCCAGCAGCCAGCTGAGGGCCACCACAGATACGCAGTATTTT
TRBD1	TRBV6-5	.	TRBJ1-1	CASRTGRTEAFF	TGTGCCAGCAGGACAGGGAGGACTGAAGCTTTCTTT
.	TRBV14	.	TRBJ2-1	CASSQAGTVKTSYNEQFF	TGTGCCAGCAGCCAAGCCGGGACGGTGAAAACCTCCTACAATGAGCAGTTCTTC
TRBD1	TRBV18	.	TRBJ2-6	CASSPGTAGANVLTF	TGTGCCAGCTCCCCAGGGACAGCTGGGGCCAACGTCCTGACTTTC
.	TRBV6-5	.	TRBJ1-6	CASRAGPYNSPLHF	TGTGCCAGCCGGGCAGGGCCTTATAATTCACCCCTCCACTTT
TRBD1	TRBV30	.	TRBJ1-1	CAWTGQGFVEAFF	TGTGCCTGGACAGGACAGGGGTTTGTTGAAGCTTTCTTT
.	TRBV6-5	once	TRBJ2-7	CASSDSSIARYEQYF	TGTGCCAGCAGTGACTCATCCATAGCACGCTACGAGCAGTACTTC
.	TRBV12-3/TRBV12-4	.	TRBJ2-7	CASSLKALFEQYF	TGTGCCAGCAGTTTAAAGGCCCTCTTCGAGCAGTACTTC
.	TRBV27	.	TRBJ1-5	CASSLDGRNQPQHF	TGTGCCAGCAGTTTAGACGGGCGCAATCAGCCCCAGCATTTT
.	TRBV5-4	.	TRBJ1-2	CASSSGAGYGYTF	TGTGCCAGCAGTTCGGGGGCGGGCTATGGCTACACCTTC
.	TRBV12-5	.	TRBJ1-1	CASGLQGSSTEAFF	TGTGCTAGTGGTTTGCAGGGATCGAGCACTGAAGCTTTCTTT
.	TRBV28	.	TRBJ1-1	CASRFRNTEAFF	TGTGCCAGCAGGTTCCGGAATACTGAAGCTTTCTTT
.	TRBV10-3	.	TRBJ1-5	CATVGSINQPQHF	TGTGCCACCGTAGGGTCTATCAATCAGCCCCAGCATTTT
TRBD2	TRBV7-3	.	TRBJ2-1	CASSPLPGGAGNEQFF	TGTGCCAGCAGCCCTCTGCCCGGGGGGGCTGGTAATGAGCAGTTCTTC
.	TRBV18	.	TRBJ1-1	CASSPPRNGADTEAFF	TGTGCCAGCTCACCACCCAGGAATGGGGCTGACACTGAAGCTTTCTTT
.	TRBV6-4	.	TRBJ2-1	CASSDPDWRAGLGGNEQFF	TGTGCCAGCAGTGACCCAGACTGGAGGGCTGGGTTAGGAGGCAATGAGCAGTTCTTC
.	TRBV11-3	.	TRBJ2-2	CASSLVSATGELFF	TGTGCCAGCAGCTTGGTTTCTGCCACCGGGGAGCTGTTTTTT
.	TRBV3-1/TRBV3-2	.	TRBJ1-4	CASSSKTASTNEKLFF	TGTGCCAGCAGCTCCAAAACCGCCTCAACTAATGAAAAACTGTTTTTT
.	TRBV6-5	.	TRBJ1-5	CASSYSMVGQPQHF	TGTGCCAGCAGTTACTCGATGGTGGGTCAGCCCCAGCATTTT
TRBD2	TRBV6-2/TRBV6-3	.	TRBJ2-1	CASSPGTSGVGHEQFF	TGTGCCAGCAGCCCCGGGACTAGCGGGGTTGGGCATGAGCAGTTCTTC
TRBD2	TRBV18	.	TRBJ2-6	CASSPRPGTSGGSGANVLTF	TGTGCCAGCTCACCACGGCCCGGGACTAGCGGGGGGTCGGGGGCCAACGTCCTGACTTTC
TRBD1	TRBV7-9	.	TRBJ1-1	CASSPGQGAGGNTEAFF	TGTGCCAGCAGCCCGGGACAGGGGGCGGGGGGAAACACTGAAGCTTTCTTT
.	TRBV10-2	.	TRBJ1-6	CASSESTSNSPLHF	TGCGCCAGCAGTGAGTCTACCAGTAATTCGCCCCTCCACTTT
TRBD1	TRBV5-1	.	TRBJ1-2	CASGPGQGGYGYTF	TGCGCCAGCGGACCGGGACAGGGGGGCTATGGCTACACCTTC
.	TRBV7-2	.	TRBJ2-7	CASSYTGSYEQYF	TGTGCCAGCAGCTACACAGGGAGTTACGAGCAGTACTTC
TRBD1	TRBV4-2	once	TRBJ1-2	CASSQIGQATKSYGYTF	TGTGCCAGCAGCCAAATCGGACAGGCCACGAAGTCCTATGGCTACACCTTC
TRBD1	TRBV18	.	TRBJ1-4	CASSLTGGGSNEKLFF	TGTGCCAGCTCACTGACAGGGGGCGGAAGTAATGAAAAACTGTTTTTT
TRBD1	TRBV27	.	TRBJ2-6	CASSFTGGAGANVLTF	TGTGCCAGCAGTTTTACAGGGGGCGCTGGGGCCAACGTCCTGACTTTC
.	TRBV7-9	.	TRBJ2-1	CASSFFGQAIYSYNEQFF	TGTGCCAGCAGCTTTTTTGGGCAGGCAATATACTCCTACAATGAGCAGTTCTTC
.	TRBV7-8	.	TRBJ1-2	CASSLMTGPYGYTF	TGTGCCAGCAGCTTAATGACAGGCCCCTATGGCTACACCTTC
TRBD2	TRBV4-2	.	TRBJ2-7	CASSPGTSEYEQYF	TGTGCCAGCAGCCCGGGGACTAGCGAGTACGAGCAGTACTTC
TRBD1	TRBV5-1	.	TRBJ1-1	CASSLGISQGLDTEAFF	TGCGCCAGCAGCTTGGGTATTTCACAGGGGTTGGACACTGAAGCTTTCTTT
TRBD1	TRBV2	.	TRBJ1-1	CASKQGYTEAFF	TGTGCCAGCAAACAGGGGTACACTGAAGCTTTCTTT